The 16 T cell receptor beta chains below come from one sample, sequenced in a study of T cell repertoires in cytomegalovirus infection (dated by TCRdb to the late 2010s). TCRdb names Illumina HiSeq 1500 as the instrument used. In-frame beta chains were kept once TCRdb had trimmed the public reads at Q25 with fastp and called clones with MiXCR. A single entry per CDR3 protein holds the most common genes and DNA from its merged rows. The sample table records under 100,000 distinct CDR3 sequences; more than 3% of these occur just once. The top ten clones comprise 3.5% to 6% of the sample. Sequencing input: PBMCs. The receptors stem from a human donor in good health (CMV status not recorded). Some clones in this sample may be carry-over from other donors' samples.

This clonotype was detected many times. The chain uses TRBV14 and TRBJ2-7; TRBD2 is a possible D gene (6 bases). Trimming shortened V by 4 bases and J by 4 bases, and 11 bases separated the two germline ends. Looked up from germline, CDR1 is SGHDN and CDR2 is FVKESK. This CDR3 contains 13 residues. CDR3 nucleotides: TGTGCCAGCAGCCCCGCAGGGAGGTACGAGCAGTACTTC. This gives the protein CASSPAGRYEQYF. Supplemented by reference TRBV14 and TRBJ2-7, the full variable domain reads EAGVTQFPSHSVIEKGQTVTLRCDPISGHDNLYWYRRVMGKEIKFLLHFVKESKQDESGMPNNRFLAERTGGTYSTLKVQPAELEDSGVYFCASSPAGRYEQYFGPGTRLTVT.

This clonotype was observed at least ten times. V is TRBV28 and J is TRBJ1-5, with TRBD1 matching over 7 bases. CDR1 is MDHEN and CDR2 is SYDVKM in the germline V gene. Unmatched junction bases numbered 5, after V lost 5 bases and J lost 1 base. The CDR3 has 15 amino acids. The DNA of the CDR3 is TGTGCCAGCAGTCCGGGACAGTGGAGCAATCAGCCCCAGCATTTT. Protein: CASSPGQWSNQPQHF.

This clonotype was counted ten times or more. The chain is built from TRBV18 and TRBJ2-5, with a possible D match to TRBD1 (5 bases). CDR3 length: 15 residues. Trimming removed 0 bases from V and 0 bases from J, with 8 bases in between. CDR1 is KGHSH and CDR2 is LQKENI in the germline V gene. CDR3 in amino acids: CASSPPGLYQETQYF. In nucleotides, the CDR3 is TGTGCCAGCTCACCACCGGGGCTCTACCAAGAGACCCAGTACTTC.

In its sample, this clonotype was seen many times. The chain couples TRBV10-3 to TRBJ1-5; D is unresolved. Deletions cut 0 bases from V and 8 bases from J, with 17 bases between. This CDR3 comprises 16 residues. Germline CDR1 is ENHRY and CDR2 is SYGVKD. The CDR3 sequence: CAISESRLLQEKPQHF. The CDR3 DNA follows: TGTGCCATCAGTGAGTCGCGGCTTCTTCAAGAAAAGCCCCAGCATTTT.

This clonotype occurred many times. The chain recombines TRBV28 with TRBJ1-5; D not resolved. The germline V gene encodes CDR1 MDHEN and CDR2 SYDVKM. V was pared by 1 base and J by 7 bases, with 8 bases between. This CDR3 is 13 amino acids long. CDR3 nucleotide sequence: TGTGCCAGCAGTTTATTAGGATCCCAGCCCCAGCATTTT. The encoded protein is CASSLLGSQPQHF.

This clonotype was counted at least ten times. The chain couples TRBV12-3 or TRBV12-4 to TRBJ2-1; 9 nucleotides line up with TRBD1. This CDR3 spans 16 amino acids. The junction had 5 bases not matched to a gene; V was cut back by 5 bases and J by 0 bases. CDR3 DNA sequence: TGTGCCAGCAGTGGTCCGGGACAGGGCTCCTACAATGAGCAGTTCTTC. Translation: CASSGPGQGSYNEQFF.

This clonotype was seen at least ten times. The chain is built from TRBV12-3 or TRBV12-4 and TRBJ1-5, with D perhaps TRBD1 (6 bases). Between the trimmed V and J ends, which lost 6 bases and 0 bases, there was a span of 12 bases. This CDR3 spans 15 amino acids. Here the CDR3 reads CASSPTGFSNQPQHF. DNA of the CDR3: TGTGCCAGCAGCCCGACAGGTTTTAGCAATCAGCCCCAGCATTTT.

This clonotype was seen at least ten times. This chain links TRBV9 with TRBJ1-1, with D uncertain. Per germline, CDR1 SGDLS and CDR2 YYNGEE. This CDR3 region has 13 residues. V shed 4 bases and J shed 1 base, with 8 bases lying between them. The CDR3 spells CASSRDWNTEAFF. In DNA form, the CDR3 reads TGTGCCAGCAGCCGGGATTGGAACACTGAAGCTTTCTTT.

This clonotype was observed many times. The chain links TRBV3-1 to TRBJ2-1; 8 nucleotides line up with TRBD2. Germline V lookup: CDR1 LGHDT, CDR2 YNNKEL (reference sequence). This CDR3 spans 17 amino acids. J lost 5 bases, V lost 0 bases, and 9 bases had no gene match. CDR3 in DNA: TGTGCCAGCAGCCAAGATTTAGAGCGGGGGATAAACAATGAGCAGTTCTTC. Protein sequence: CASSQDLERGINNEQFF.

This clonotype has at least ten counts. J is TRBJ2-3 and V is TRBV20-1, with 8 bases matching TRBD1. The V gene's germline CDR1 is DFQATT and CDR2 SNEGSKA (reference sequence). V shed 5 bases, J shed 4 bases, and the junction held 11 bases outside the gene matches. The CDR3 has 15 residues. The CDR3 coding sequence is TGCAGTGCTCCACCGAGGACAGGGCCCCCAGATACGCAGTATTTT. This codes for CSAPPRTGPPDTQYF.

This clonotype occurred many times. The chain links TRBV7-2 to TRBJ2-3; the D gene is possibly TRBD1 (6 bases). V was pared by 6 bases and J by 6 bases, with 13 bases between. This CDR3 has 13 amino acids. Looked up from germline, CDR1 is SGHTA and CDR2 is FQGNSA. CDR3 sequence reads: CASSPQGRDTQYF. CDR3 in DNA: TGTGCCAGCAGTCCACAGGGCCGGGATACGCAGTATTTT.

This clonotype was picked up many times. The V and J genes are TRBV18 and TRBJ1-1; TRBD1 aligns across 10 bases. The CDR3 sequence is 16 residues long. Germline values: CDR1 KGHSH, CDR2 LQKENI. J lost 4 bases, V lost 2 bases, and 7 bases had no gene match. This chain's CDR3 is CASSPKGQGPVTEAFF. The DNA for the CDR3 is TGTGCCAGCTCACCAAAGGGACAGGGGCCGGTCACTGAAGCTTTCTTT.

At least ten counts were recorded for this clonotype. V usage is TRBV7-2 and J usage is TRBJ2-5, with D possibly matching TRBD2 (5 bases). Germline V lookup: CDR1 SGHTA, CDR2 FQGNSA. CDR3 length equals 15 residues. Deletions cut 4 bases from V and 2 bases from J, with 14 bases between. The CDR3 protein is CASSSRIRGQETQYF. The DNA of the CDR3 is TGTGCCAGCAGCTCCCGAATCCGGGGACAAGAGACCCAGTACTTC. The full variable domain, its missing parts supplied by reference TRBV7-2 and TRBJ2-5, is GAGVSQSPSNKVTEKGKDVELRCDPISGHTALYWYRQSLGQGLEFLIYFQGNSAPDKSGLPSDRFSAERTGGSVSTLTIQRTQQEDSAVYLCASSSRIRGQETQYFGPGTRLLVL.

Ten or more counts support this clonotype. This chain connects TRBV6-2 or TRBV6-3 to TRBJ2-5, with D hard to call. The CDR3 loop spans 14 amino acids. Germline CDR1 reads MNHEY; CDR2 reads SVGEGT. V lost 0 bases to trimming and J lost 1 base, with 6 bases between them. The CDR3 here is CASSYSRIQETQYF. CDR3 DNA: TGTGCCAGCAGTTACTCTCGGATCCAAGAGACCCAGTACTTC.

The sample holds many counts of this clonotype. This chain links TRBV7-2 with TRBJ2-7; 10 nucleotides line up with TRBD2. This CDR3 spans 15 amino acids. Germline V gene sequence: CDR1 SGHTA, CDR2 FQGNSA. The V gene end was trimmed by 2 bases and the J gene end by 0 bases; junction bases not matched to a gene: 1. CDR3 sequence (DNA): TGTGCCAGCAGCTTAACTAGCGGGGACTCCTACGAGCAGTACTTC. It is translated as CASSLTSGDSYEQYF.

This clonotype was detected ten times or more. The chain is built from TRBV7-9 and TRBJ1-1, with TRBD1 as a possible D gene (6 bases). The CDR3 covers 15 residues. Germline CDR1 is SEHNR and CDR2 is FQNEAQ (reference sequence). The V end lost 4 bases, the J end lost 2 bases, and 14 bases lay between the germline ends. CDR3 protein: CASSSGVHINTEAFF. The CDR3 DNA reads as TGTGCCAGCAGCTCAGGGGTCCATATTAACACTGAAGCTTTCTTT. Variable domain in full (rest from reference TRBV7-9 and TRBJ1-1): DTGVSQNPRHKITKRGQNVTFRCDPISEHNRLYWYRQTLGQGPEFLTYFQNEAQLEKSRLLSDRFSAERPKGSFSTLEIQRTEQGDSAMYLCASSSGVHINTEAFFGQGTRLTVV.